This entry is about one T cell receptor beta chain. Amplification of TCR beta CDR3 regions used RNA as the template. Initially, a first-round RT-PCR of the TCR CDR3 employed the HTBI primer set. In TCRdb, the multiplex PCR reads were re-called with MiXCR into one record per CDR3 protein. The sample yields 700,000 to 850,000 distinct CDR3 sequences, 30% to 40% seen once. The CDR3 is 15 residues long. The germline gives CDR1 LGHNT, CDR2 FRNRAP. The V and J ends lost 2 bases and 9 bases, in that order; junction bases with no gene match: 10. Hyperthyroidism was newly diagnosed in patients aged 18 to 65 (duration under 2 months). Diagnosis rested on symptoms, serum thyroxine and TRAb, thyroid ultrasound, and orbital computed tomography. The authors obtained PBMCs from 10 ml of fresh peripheral blood. These data come from a study of T cells in Graves' hyperthyroidism and ophthalmopathy.

Sequencing was performed on blood. The TCR was taken from a woman between 40 and 55 years old with Graves' hyperthyroidism. The chain recombines TRBV12-5 with TRBJ1-5; TRBD1 agrees at 7 bases. CDR3 nucleotides: TGTGCTAGTGGTTTGTCGAACCAGGGGGGACGGCCCCAGCATTTT. As protein: CASGLSNQGGRPQHF.